This T cell receptor beta chain was sequenced during a study of blood T cell repertoires in COVID-19. Study context: PBMCs, B-cell-depleted T cells, or T cells provided the cDNA or gDNA that made up the material.

The cohort comprised adults aged roughly 18 to 95 years residing in about two dozen US areas. Recovery among Cohort 3 donors was established by two negative PCRs, clearance, or symptom resolution. The CDR3 covers 13 residues. V lost 7 bases and J 4 bases, leaving 13 bases between the germline ends. Germline CDR1 reads MNHEY; CDR2 reads SVGAGI. As originally analysed: Reference gene primer amplification gave estimated nucleated cell counts. TCRdb's copy holds only in-frame clones and misses some; the assay was immunoSEQ multiplex PCR. V and J calls plus clone size are reproduced from that table; the DNA served to infer D and trimming. The sample holds roughly 330,000 clones, around 87% seen once.

The chain has TRBV6-5 and TRBJ1-2, with TRBD1 as a possible D gene (6 bases). The material sequenced was PBMCs or T cells enriched from blood (not recorded which). The receptor's source is a woman in her twenties or thirties who had recovered from COVID-19. CDR3 sequence reads: CASKTGQSYGYTF. The CDR3 coding sequence is TGTGCCAGCAAAACCGGACAGAGCTATGGCTACACCTTC.